Listed below are T cell receptor beta chains from one sample, sequenced in a study of CD8 T cell repertoires and HIV-1 epitope variants. Their antigen targets remain unknown. The protocol was immunoSEQ multiplex PCR, while the TCRdb copy is restricted to in-frame clones and leaves out a portion. The data show about 5,600 clones, with roughly 65% seen just once and over 35% held by the top ten. The sample taken for sequencing was cultured CD8+ T cells derived from PBMCs. The receptors were sampled from a male donor with HIV. The CDR3 runs from the conserved cysteine through the conserved F or W. Each record gives: V gene, J gene, D gene, clone size, CDR3 protein, CDR3 DNA. The D gene is left open where the match is weak. Expanded clones get a size class; other rows say once, few or many, or leave the size out.

>TRBV5-5|TRBJ1-2|-|-
CASSLSYTAGRGYTF
TGTGCCAGCAGCTTATCTTACACCGCCGGCAGGGGCTACACCTTC
>TRBV5-1|TRBJ2-1|TRBD2|-
CASKGLSGRVPSSSYNEQFF
TGCGCCAGCAAGGGTCTTAGCGGGAGGGTTCCCTCGAGCTCCTACAATGAGCAGTTCTTC
>TRBV5-1|TRBJ2-2|TRBD2|-
CASSTAGGPNTGELFF
TGCGCCAGCAGTACGGCGGGGGGGCCGAACACCGGGGAGCTGTTTTTT
>TRBV5-1|TRBJ2-5|TRBD2|-
CASSISGRGMFAPETQYF
TGCGCCAGCAGCATAAGCGGGAGAGGAATGTTTGCCCCAGAGACCCAGTACTTC
>TRBV7-9|TRBJ2-6|TRBD1|-
CASSSTGASLSSGANVLTF
TGTGCCAGCAGCTCGACAGGGGCCTCACTGAGCTCTGGGGCCAACGTCCTGACTTTC
>TRBV7-9|TRBJ1-5|-|-
CASSLDGGRDQPQHF
TGTGCCAGCAGCTTGGATGGGGGCCGAGACCAGCCCCAGCATTTT
>TRBV7-8|TRBJ1-2|-|few
CASSLTASSRHYGYTF
TGTGCCAGCAGCTTAACCGCGTCATCTAGGCACTATGGCTACACCTTC
>TRBV7-3|TRBJ2-7|-|once
CASSLSRNYEQYF
TGTGCCAGCAGCTTAAGCCGCAACTACGAGCAGTACTTC
>TRBV4-1|TRBJ1-1|-|-
CASSQEVANTEAFF
TGCGCCAGCAGCCAAGAAGTAGCCAACACTGAAGCTTTCTTT
>TRBV20-1|TRBJ1-1|-|few
CSARAHTEAFF
TGCAGTGCTCGAGCCCACACTGAAGCTTTCTTT
>TRBV6-1|TRBJ2-7|TRBD2|few
CASSETASGLMEQYF
TGTGCCAGCAGTGAAACGGCTAGCGGCCTCATGGAGCAGTACTTC
>TRBV4-1|TRBJ1-1|TRBD1|medium-sized
CASSRLQGEEAFF
TGCGCCAGCAGCCGTTTACAGGGGGAGGAAGCTTTCTTT